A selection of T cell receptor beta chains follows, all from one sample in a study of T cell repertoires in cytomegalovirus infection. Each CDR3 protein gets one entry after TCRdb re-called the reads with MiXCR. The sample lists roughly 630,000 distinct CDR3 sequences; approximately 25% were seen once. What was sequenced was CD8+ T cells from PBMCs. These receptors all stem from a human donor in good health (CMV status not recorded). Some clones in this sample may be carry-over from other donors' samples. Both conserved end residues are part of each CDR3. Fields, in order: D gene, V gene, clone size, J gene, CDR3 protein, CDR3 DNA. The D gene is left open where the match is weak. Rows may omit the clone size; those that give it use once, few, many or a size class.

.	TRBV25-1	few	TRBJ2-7	CASSELYRVDEQYF	TGTGCCAGCAGTGAATTATATAGGGTTGACGAGCAGTACTTC
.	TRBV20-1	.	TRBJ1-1	CSASFRGINTEAFF	TGCAGTGCTAGCTTTAGGGGGATTAACACTGAAGCTTTCTTT
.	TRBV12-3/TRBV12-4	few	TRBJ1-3	CASSYNIGNTIYF	TGTGCCAGCAGCTACAACATAGGAAACACCATATATTTT
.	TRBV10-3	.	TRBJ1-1	CAHRDGMNTEAFF	TGTGCCCATCGGGACGGAATGAACACTGAAGCTTTCTTT
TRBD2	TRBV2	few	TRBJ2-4	CAIMGGIAKNIQYF	TGTGCCATCATGGGGGGGATAGCCAAAAACATTCAGTACTTC
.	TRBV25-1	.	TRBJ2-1	CASTPGGTASYNEQFF	TGTGCCAGCACCCCAGGGGGGACTGCCTCCTACAATGAGCAGTTCTTC
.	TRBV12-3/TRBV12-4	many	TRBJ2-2	CASSTLEANTGELFF	TGTGCCAGCAGTACATTAGAAGCGAACACCGGGGAGCTGTTTTTT
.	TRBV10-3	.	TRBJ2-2	CAIIGDDTGELFF	TGTGCCATCATAGGGGACGACACCGGGGAGCTGTTTTTT
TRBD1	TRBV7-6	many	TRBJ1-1	CASSLAGTGVSTEAFF	TGTGCCAGCAGCTTAGCCGGGACAGGGGTAAGCACTGAAGCTTTCTTT
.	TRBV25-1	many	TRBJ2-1	CASSVGAPGDEQFF	TGTGCCAGCAGTGTTGGAGCTCCGGGAGATGAGCAGTTCTTC
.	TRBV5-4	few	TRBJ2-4	CASSSPTGSKNIQYF	TGTGCCAGCAGCTCACCCACGGGGTCCAAAAACATTCAGTACTTC
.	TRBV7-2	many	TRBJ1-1	CASSHGGGMGEAFF	TGTGCCAGCAGCCATGGAGGGGGAATGGGGGAAGCTTTCTTT
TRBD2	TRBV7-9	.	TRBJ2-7	CASSTGLAGPSYEQYF	TGTGCCAGCAGCACAGGACTAGCGGGGCCTTCCTACGAGCAGTACTTC
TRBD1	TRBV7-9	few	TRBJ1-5	CASAGGVNQPQHF	TGTGCCAGCGCAGGGGGCGTAAATCAGCCCCAGCATTTT
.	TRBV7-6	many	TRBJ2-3	CASSLSRGRGTDTQYF	TGTGCCAGCAGCTTATCGCGGGGCCGTGGCACAGATACGCAGTATTTT
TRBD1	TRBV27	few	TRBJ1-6	CASSFSRGSNSPLHF	TGTGCCAGCAGTTTCAGCAGGGGGAGTAATTCACCCCTCCACTTT
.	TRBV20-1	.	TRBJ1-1	CSARDDREFTEAFF	TGCAGTGCTAGGGACGACAGAGAGTTCACTGAAGCTTTCTTT
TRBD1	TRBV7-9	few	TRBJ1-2	CASSQGTDYTYGYTF	TGTGCCAGCAGCCAGGGGACAGATTACACCTATGGCTACACCTTC
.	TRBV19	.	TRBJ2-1	CASSIGAAEYYNEQFF	TGTGCCAGTAGTATAGGGGCAGCTGAATACTACAATGAGCAGTTCTTC
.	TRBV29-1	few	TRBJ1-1	CSARREGTEAFF	TGCAGCGCCCGACGAGAGGGCACTGAAGCTTTCTTT
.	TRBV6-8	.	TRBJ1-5	CASSYALGQPQHF	TGTGCCAGCAGTTACGCCCTGGGCCAGCCCCAGCATTTT
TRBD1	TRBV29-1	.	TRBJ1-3	CSAGGSGGGNTIYF	TGCAGCGCTGGGGGGTCAGGGGGCGGAAACACCATATATTTT
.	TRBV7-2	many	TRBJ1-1	CASSLRGPEAFF	TGTGCCAGCAGCTTAAGAGGGCCTGAAGCTTTCTTT
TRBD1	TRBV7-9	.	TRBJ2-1	CASSPWTGQNQFF	TGTGCCAGCAGCCCATGGACAGGCCAAAATCAGTTCTTC
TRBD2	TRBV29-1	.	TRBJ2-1	CSIEPTSGVSEQFF	TGCAGCATTGAACCCACTAGCGGGGTATCTGAGCAGTTCTTC
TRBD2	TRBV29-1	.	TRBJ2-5	CSVAGLALPIQETQYF	TGCAGCGTTGCCGGACTAGCGTTACCGATTCAAGAGACCCAGTACTTC
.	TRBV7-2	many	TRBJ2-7	CASSLGARRGFYEQYF	TGTGCCAGCAGCTTAGGGGCTCGACGGGGATTCTACGAGCAGTACTTC
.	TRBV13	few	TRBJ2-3	CASSSPGHPGVNLDTQYF	TGTGCCAGCAGCTCACCCGGCCATCCAGGAGTCAATTTAGATACGCAGTATTTT
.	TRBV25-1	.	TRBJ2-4	CASSENSVRTKSKNIQYF	TGTGCCAGCAGTGAGAACAGCGTCCGGACTAAATCCAAAAACATTCAGTACTTC
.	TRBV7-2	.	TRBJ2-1	CASSSRQATYNEQFF	TGTGCCAGCAGCTCGAGACAGGCTACCTACAATGAGCAGTTCTTC
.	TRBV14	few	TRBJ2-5	CASSQVRTGRGTQYF	TGTGCCAGCAGCCAAGTTCGGACGGGCCGGGGGACCCAGTACTTC
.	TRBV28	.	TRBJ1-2	CASSPGLRGGDLGYGYTF	TGTGCCAGCAGTCCGGGTCTAAGGGGAGGGGACCTCGGATATGGCTACACCTTC
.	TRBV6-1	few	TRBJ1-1	CASSYGGSDTEAFF	TGTGCCAGCAGTTACGGGGGGTCGGACACTGAAGCTTTCTTT
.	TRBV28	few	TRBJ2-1	CASSFGQAPNNEQFF	TGTGCCAGCAGTTTTGGGCAGGCACCAAACAATGAGCAGTTCTTC
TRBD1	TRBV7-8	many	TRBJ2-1	CATTNQRTGSYNEQFF	TGTGCCACCACAAACCAGCGGACAGGGTCTTACAATGAGCAGTTCTTC
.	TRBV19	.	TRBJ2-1	CASSTPYTGSPKKSSYNEQFF	TGTGCCAGTAGTACTCCTTATACAGGGAGTCCCAAAAAAAGCTCCTACAATGAGCAGTTCTTC
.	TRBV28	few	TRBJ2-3	CASSYFPGAAGTDTQYF	TGTGCCAGCAGTTATTTCCCTGGGGCAGCGGGCACAGATACGCAGTATTTT
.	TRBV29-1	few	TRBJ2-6	CSVALGRSGGANVLTF	TGCAGCGTTGCTTTGGGTCGTAGTGGTGGGGCCAACGTCCTGACTTTC
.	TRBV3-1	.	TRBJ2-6	CASSQDEVVRAGANVLTF	TGTGCCAGCAGCCAAGATGAGGTCGTAAGGGCCGGGGCCAACGTCCTGACTTTC
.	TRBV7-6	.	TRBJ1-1	CASSLARGTNTEAFF	TGTGCCAGCAGCTTAGCGAGGGGGACGAACACTGAAGCTTTCTTT
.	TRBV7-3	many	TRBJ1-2	CASSSGDGYTF	TGTGCCAGCAGCTCAGGAGATGGCTACACCTTC
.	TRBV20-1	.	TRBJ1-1	CSARDGRAFF	TGCAGTGCTAGAGACGGGAGGGCTTTCTTT
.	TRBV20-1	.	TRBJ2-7	CSARARSSYEQYF	TGCAGTGCTAGAGCAAGAAGCTCCTACGAGCAGTACTTC
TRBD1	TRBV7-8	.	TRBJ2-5	CASSSSGTETRETQYF	TGTGCCAGCAGCTCAAGTGGGACAGAGACCCGGGAGACCCAGTACTTC
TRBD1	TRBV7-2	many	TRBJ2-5	CASSPKQGWETQYF	TGTGCCAGCAGCCCGAAACAGGGGTGGGAGACCCAGTACTTC
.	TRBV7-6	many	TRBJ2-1	CASSLTGASSYNEQFF	TGTGCCAGCAGCTTAACAGGAGCGAGCTCCTACAATGAGCAGTTCTTC
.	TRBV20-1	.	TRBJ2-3	CSASRDRSTDTQYF	TGCAGTGCTAGTCGTGACCGTAGCACAGATACGCAGTATTTT
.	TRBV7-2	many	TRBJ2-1	CASSLETGNEQFF	TGTGCCAGCAGCTTAGAAACAGGGAATGAGCAGTTCTTC
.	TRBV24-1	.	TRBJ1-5	CATSESNSNQPQHF	TGTGCCACCAGTGAGTCAAATAGCAATCAGCCCCAGCATTTT
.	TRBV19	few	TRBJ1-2	CASSLTINYGYTF	TGTGCCAGTAGCCTAACAATAAACTATGGCTACACCTTC
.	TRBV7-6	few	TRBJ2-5	CASSLLLPGHTGETQYF	TGTGCCAGCAGCTTACTATTACCGGGCCATACGGGGGAGACCCAGTACTTC
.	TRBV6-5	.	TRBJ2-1	CASSYFGSSYNEQFF	TGTGCCAGCAGTTATTTCGGGAGCTCCTACAATGAGCAGTTCTTC
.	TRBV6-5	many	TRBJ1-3	CASSYSPGTLANLGNTIYF	TGTGCCAGCAGTTACAGCCCCGGGACATTGGCCAACTTAGGAAACACCATATATTTT
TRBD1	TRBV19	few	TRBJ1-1	CASRTGGITEAFF	TGTGCCAGTAGAACAGGGGGCATCACTGAAGCTTTCTTT
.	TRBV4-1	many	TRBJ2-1	CASSQDLATAEQFF	TGCGCCAGCAGCCAAGATTTGGCGACCGCTGAGCAGTTCTTC
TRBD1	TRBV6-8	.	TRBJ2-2	CASSYPGQGEGTGELFF	TGTGCCAGCAGTTACCCGGGACAGGGGGAGGGCACCGGGGAGCTGTTTTTT
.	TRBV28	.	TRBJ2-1	CASSFVLGPAYNEQFF	TGTGCCAGCAGTTTTGTTTTGGGGCCCGCCTACAATGAGCAGTTCTTC
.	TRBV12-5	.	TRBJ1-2	CASGFNSQSDRGYTF	TGTGCTAGTGGTTTTAATAGTCAGTCAGACAGGGGCTACACCTTC
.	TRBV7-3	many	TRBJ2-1	CASSLGDSRYNEQFF	TGTGCCAGCAGCTTAGGAGACAGCCGCTACAATGAGCAGTTCTTC
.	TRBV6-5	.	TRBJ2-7	CASSYSGMEPEQYF	TGTGCCAGCAGTTACTCGGGGATGGAACCCGAGCAGTACTTC